The clone carrying this T cell receptor (beta chain) was picked up many times. Its antigen is as yet unknown. This entry is derived from a study of Graves' ophthalmopathy and Graves' hyperthyroidism. Trimming removed 1 base from V and 3 bases from J; junction bases left unmatched: 5. The CDR3 spans 15 residues. Germline V CDR1 and CDR2: SGHVS, FNYEAQ. Study-wide results and caveats: Most expanded clonotypes from thyroid (those above 0.001 frequency) were also found in blood.

Amplification targeted the TCR beta CDR3 regions, with RNA transcripts as the source material. The workflow started with a first-round RT-PCR run with HTBI primers and then moved on to a second-round multiplex PCR. From the multiplex PCR reads, TCRdb called clonotypes with MiXCR, one entry per CDR3 protein. The sample contains 300,000 to 450,000 distinct CDR3 sequences, approximately 18% of which appear only once. Sequencing was carried out using peripheral blood. This sequence joins TRBV7-6 and TRBJ1-1; TRBD1 matches 7 bases. The clonotype comes from an adult woman with stable Graves' hyperthyroidism. This chain's CDR3 is CASSLVEGADTEAFF. The DNA of the CDR3 is TGTGCCAGCAGCTTAGTAGAGGGGGCGGACACTGAAGCTTTCTTT. The full variable domain, rest sourced from reference TRBV7-6 and TRBJ1-1, is GAGVSQSPRYKVTKRGQDVALRCDPISGHVSLYWYRQALGQGPEFLTYFNYEAQQDKSGLPNDRFSAERPEGSISTLTIQRTEQRDSAMYRCASSLVEGADTEAFFGQGTRLTVV.